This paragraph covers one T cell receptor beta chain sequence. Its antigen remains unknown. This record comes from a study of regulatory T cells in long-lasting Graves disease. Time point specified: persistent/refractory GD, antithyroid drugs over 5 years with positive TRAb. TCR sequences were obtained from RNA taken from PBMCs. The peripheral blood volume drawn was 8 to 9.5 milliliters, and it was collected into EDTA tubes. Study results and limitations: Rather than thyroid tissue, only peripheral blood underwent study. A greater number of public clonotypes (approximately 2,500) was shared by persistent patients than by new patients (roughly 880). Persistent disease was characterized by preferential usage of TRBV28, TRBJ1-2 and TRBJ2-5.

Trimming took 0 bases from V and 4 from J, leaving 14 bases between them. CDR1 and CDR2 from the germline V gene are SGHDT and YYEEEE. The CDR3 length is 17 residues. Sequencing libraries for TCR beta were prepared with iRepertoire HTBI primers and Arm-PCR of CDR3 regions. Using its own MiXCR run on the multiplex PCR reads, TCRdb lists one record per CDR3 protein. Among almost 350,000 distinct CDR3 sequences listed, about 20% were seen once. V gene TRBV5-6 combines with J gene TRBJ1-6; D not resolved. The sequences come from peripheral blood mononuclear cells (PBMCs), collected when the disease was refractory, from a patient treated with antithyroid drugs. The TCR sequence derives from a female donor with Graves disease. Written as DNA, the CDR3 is TGTGCCAGCAGCTTGGAGAGGGCCTTCCAGTATAATTCACCCCTCCACTTT. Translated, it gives CASSLERAFQYNSPLHF.